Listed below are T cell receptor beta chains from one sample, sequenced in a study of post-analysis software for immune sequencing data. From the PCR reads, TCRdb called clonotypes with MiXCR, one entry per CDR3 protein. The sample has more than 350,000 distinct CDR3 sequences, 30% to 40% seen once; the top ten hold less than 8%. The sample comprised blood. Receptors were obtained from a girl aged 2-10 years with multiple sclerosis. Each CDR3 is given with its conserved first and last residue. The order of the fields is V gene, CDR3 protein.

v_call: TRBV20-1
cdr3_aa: CSARSGYEQYF

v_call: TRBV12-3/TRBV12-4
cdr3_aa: CASSSLAGNTDTQYF

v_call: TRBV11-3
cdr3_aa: CASSKAAGDPYNEQFF

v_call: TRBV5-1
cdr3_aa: CASSLSPRIGGKETQYF

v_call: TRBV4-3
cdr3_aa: CASSQDRGVGRNQPQHF

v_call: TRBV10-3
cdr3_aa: CAISDMGGYGYTF

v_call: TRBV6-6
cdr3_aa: CASSHGDTRNQPQHF

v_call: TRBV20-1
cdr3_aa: CSAKGTGVVTQYF

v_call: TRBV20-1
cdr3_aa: CSGWTENNHGYTF

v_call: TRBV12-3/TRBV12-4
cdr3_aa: CASSFVRAETQYF

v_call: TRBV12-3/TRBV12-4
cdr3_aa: CASSLLGTSYEQYF

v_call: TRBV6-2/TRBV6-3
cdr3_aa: CASSHSGRTDTQYF

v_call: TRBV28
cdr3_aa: CASGRGGLRYNEQFF

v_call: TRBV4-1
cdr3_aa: CASSQAGIGAFF

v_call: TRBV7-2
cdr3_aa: CASTLGGGGSYNEQFF

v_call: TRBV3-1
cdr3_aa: CASSQGYVVGEQFF

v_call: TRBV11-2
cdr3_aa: CASSLRWRQPQHF

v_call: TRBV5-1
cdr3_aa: CASSSKTGTRHTEAFF

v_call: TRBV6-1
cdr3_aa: CASVANWRYGYTF

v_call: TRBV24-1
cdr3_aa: CATSEGLAVETQYF